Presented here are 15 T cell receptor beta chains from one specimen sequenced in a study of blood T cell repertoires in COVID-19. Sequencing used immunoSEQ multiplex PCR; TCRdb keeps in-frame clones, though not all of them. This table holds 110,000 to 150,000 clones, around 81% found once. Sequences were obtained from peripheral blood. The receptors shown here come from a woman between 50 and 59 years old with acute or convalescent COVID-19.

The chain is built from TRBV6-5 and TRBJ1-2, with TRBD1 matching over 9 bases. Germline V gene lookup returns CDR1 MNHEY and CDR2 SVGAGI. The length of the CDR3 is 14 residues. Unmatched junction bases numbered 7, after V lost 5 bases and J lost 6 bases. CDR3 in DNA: TGTGCCAGCAGTCCGGGACAGGGAAGCGATGGCTACACCTTC. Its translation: CASSPGQGSDGYTF.

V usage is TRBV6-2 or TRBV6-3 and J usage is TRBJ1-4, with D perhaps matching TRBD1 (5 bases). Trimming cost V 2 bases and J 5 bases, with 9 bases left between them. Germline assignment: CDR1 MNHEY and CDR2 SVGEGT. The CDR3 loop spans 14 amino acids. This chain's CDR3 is CASSYGAENEKLFF. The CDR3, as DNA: TGTGCCAGCAGTTACGGGGCAGAAAATGAAAAACTGTTTTTT.

CDR3 protein: CASSLASNTQYF. The CDR3 DNA follows: TGTGCCAGCAGCTTAGCATCTAATACGCAGTATTTT. The J gene is TRBJ2-3, the V gene TRBV11-2; D unresolved. CDR3 length equals 12 residues. Germline lookup yields CDR1 SGHAT and CDR2 FQNNGV. Trimming cost V 1 base and J 7 bases, with 6 bases left between them.

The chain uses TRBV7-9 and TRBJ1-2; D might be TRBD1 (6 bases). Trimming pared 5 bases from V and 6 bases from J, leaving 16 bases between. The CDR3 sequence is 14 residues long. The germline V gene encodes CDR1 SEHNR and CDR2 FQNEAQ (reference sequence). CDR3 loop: CASSRDINVDGYTF. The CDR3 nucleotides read TGTGCCAGCAGCCGGGACATAAACGTGGATGGCTACACCTTC. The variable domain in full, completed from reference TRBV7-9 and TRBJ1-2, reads DTGVSQNPRHKITKRGQNVTFRCDPISEHNRLYWYRQTLGQGPEFLTYFQNEAQLEKSRLLSDRFSAERPKGSFSTLEIQRTEQGDSAMYLCASSRDINVDGYTFGSGTRLTVV.

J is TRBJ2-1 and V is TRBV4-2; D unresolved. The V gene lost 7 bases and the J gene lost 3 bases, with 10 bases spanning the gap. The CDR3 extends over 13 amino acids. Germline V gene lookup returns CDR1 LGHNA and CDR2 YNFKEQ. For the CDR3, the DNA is TGTGCCAGCACCGTTAGTGGCTACAATGAGCAGTTCTTC. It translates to CASTVSGYNEQFF.

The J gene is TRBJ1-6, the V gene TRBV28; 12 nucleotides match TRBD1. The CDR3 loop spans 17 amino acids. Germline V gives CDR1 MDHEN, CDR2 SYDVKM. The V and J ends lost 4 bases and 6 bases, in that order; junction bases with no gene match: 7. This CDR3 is CASSSPGTGGSNSPLHF. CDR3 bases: TGTGCCAGCAGTTCCCCCGGGACAGGGGGCAGTAATTCACCCCTCCACTTT.

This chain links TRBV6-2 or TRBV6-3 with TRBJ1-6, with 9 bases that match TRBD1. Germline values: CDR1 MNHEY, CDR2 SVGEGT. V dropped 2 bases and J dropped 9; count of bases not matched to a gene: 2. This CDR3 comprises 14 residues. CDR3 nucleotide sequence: TGTGCCAGCAGTTACACAGGGGGCGGTTCACCCCTCCACTTT. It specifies CASSYTGGGSPLHF.

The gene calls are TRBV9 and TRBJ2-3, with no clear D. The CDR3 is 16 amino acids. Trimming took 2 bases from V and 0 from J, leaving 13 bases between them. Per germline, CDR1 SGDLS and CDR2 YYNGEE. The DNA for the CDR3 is TGTGCCAGCAGCGTCGAAGGAGCGACTAGCACAGATACGCAGTATTTT. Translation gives CASSVEGATSTDTQYF.

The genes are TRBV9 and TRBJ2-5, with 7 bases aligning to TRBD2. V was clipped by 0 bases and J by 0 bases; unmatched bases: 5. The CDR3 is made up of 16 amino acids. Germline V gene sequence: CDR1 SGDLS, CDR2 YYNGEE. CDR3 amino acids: CASSVAASGNQETQYF. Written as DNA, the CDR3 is TGTGCCAGCAGCGTAGCGGCTAGCGGCAACCAAGAGACCCAGTACTTC.

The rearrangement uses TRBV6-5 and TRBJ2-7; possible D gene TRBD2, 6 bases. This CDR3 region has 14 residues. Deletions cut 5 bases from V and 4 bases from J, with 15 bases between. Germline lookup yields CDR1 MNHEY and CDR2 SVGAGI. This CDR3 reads CASSRVGGVYEQYF. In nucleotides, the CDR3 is TGTGCCAGCAGTCGGGTGGGGGGAGTGTACGAGCAGTACTTC.

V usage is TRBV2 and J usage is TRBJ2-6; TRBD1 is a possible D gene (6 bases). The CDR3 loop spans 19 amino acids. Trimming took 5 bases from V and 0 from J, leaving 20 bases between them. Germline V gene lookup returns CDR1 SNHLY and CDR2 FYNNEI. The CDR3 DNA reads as TGTGCCAGCAGTTACTCTTCACAGGGCTGGGCCTCTGGGGCCAACGTCCTGACTTTC. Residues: CASSYSSQGWASGANVLTF. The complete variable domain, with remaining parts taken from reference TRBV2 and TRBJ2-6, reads EPEVTQTPSHQVTQMGQEVILRCVPISNHLYFYWYRQILGQKVEFLVSFYNNEISEKSEIFDDQFSVERPDGSNFTLKIRSTKLEDSAMYFCASSYSSQGWASGANVLTFGAGSRLTVL.

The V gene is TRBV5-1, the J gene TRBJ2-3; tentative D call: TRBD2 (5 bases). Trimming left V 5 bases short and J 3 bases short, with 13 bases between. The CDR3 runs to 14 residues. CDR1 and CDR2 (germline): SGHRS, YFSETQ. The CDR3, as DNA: TGCGCCAGCAGAATAGGGCGAGGGACAGATACGCAGTATTTT. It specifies CASRIGRGTDTQYF.

For the CDR3, the DNA is TGCGCCAGCAGTCCTACCGGACAGGCCCGAGGGGAGCAGTTCTTC. Amino acid sequence: CASSPTGQARGEQFF. The chain couples TRBV5-1 to TRBJ2-1; TRBD1 matches 7 bases. Germline CDR1 SGHRS, CDR2 YFSETQ. J was trimmed by 10 bases and V by 5 bases; bases with no gene match: 15. This CDR3 is built from 15 residues. Full variable domain (missing parts from reference TRBV5-1 and TRBJ2-1): KAGVTQTPRYLIKTRGQQVTLSCSPISGHRSVSWYQQTPGQGLQFLFEYFSETQRNKGNFPGRFSGRQFSNSRSEMNVSTLELGDSALYLCASSPTGQARGEQFFGPGTRLTVL.

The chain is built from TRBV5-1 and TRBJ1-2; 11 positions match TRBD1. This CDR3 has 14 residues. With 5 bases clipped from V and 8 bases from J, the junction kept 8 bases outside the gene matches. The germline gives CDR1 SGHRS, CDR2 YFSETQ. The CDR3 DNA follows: TGCGCCAGCAGACCGGGACAGGGGGAAGAAGGCTACACCTTC. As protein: CASRPGQGEEGYTF.

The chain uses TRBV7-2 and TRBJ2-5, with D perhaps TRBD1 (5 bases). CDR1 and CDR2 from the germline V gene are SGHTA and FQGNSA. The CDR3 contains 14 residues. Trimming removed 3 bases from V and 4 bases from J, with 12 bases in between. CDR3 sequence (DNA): TGTGCCAGCAGCTTCCAGGGAAGATCAGAGACCCAGTACTTC. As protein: CASSFQGRSETQYF.